The source of this T cell receptor (beta chain) is a study of vaccination and CD4 T cells after COVID-19. Study-wide findings and caveats: Data came from relatively few convalescent patients and lacked early post-infection timepoints.

This clonotype showed up just a few times. What it recognizes is unknown. The treatment here: roughly 11-day PBMC culture with coronavirus spike peptide pools or control peptides (ViraFEST assay). An Oncomine TCR Beta short-read assay was used to sequence the DNA from cultured CD4+ T cells. The authors extracted genomic DNA from cultured CD4+ T cells. From the PCR reads, TCRdb called clonotypes with MiXCR, one entry per CDR3 protein. The table has about 12,000 distinct CDR3 sequences, 65% to 85% seen once. V was trimmed by 2 bases and J by 6 bases, leaving 8 bases between them. The CDR3 has 13 amino acids. In germline, CDR1 is SGHTA, CDR2 FQGNSA.

Source material: CD4+ T cells from blood, cultured in vitro. The clonotype originates from a human donor who had recovered from COVID-19. The V gene is TRBV7-2, the J gene TRBJ1-5, with D maybe TRBD1 (5 bases). CDR3 DNA sequence: TGTGCCAGCAGCTTAATGAGGGGTCAGCCCCAGCATTTT. Its protein is CASSLMRGQPQHF.